This entry features one T cell receptor beta chain sequence. Its specificity is not known. The data were obtained in a study of CD8+ T cells in alopecia areata. For the study at large: Affected scalp percentage gauged treated patients' severity.

Treatment described: oral pan-JAK inhibitor, 5-10 mg twice daily. The CDR3 is made up of 12 amino acids. Germline CDR1 is PRHDT and CDR2 is FYEKMQ (reference sequence). The junction had 5 bases not matched to a gene; V was cut back by 7 bases and J by 7 bases. Study conclusions and caveats: In scalp, tofacitinib significantly decreased clonality and expanded CD8+ clones among the top 100. Among patients, TCR sharing was less clear than in mice, a difference possibly due in part to HLA diversity in the patient population. During tofacitinib treatment, many expanded lesional clones remained in scalp and blood.

Following extraction, RNA underwent reverse transcription to cDNA, which served as the sequencing template. Generated by immunoSEQ multiplex PCR, the TCRdb table keeps only in-frame clones and is missing some. Seen here are more than 110,000 clones, about 51% observed once, and the top ten hold about a sixth. This rearrangement joins TRBV13 to TRBJ1-2, with 8 bases lining up with TRBD1. The origin of this receptor is a human donor with alopecia areata. Source: CD8+ T cells sorted from blood, taken at week 4, from a patient treated with tofacitinib. This chain's CDR3 is CASIGRGLGYTF. The CDR3 DNA sequence: TGTGCCAGCATAGGCAGGGGGCTTGGCTACACCTTC.